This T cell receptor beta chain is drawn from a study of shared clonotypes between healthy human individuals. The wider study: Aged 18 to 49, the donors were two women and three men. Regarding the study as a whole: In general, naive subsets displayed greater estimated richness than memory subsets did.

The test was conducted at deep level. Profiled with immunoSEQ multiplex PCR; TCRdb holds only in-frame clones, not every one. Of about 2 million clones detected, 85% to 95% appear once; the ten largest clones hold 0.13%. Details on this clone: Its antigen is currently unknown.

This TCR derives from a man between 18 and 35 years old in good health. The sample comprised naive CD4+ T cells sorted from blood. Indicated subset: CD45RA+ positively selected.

CDR3 sequence reads: CASSPVLNTEAFF. The CDR3 bases are TGTGCCAGCAGCCCGGTACTGAACACTGAAGCTTTCTTT. The rearrangement links TRBV4-2 to TRBJ1-1; D remains unclear. The V and J ends lost 4 bases and 0 bases respectively, with 6 bases between them. The CDR3 totals 13 residues. Germline assignment: CDR1 LGHNA and CDR2 YNFKEQ.